The subject of this entry is one TCR beta chain. Its target is unknown. This sample was included in a study of stem cell transplantation in POMP-related autoinflammatory disease. Study-wide results and limits: Fewer unique TRB V-J gene pairings were identified in patients with PRAID.

The assay was immunoSEQ multiplex PCR, and TCRdb's table has in-frame clones only and misses some. The sample contains some 31,000 clones, around nine tenths of which appear only once. CDR1 and CDR2 (germline): ENHRY, SYGVKD. The CDR3 covers 11 residues. Trimming removed 10 bases at V and 4 bases at J, with 9 bases between. The sample was CD4+ T cells from PBMCs, taken before stem cell transplantation. The chain is built from TRBV10-3 and TRBJ2-3; D is uncertain. This clonotype was obtained from a human donor with POMP-related autoinflammation and immune dysregulation (PRAID). CDR3 DNA: TGTGCCAGTCGGTTAGCAGATACGCAGTATTTT. Translation gives CASRLADTQYF.